A selection of T cell receptor beta chains follows, all from one sample in a study of T cells in narcolepsy. Assay: immunoSEQ multiplex PCR; the TCRdb copy retains only in-frame clones and omits some. Altogether some 30,000 clones are present, around 80% being singletons, with the ten largest covering about 1%. The sample was memory (CD45RA-) CD4+ T cells from blood. Receptors originate from a human donor in good health. CDR3s include the opening cysteine and the closing phenylalanine or tryptophan. The D gene is left open where the match is weak. Expanded clones are given a class, and other clones once, few, many or no size at all.

CDR3aa: CASSPLPGASEGYTF
CDR3nt: TGTGCCAGCTCACCCTTGCCAGGGGCTTCGGAAGGCTACACCTTC
abundance: once
v_gene: TRBV18
j_gene: TRBJ1-2
d_gene: .

CDR3aa: CSHRGQSNTEAFF
CDR3nt: TGCAGCCACCGAGGGCAGTCGAACACTGAAGCTTTCTTT
abundance: once
v_gene: TRBV29-1
j_gene: TRBJ1-1
d_gene: .

CDR3aa: CASSIGSGIGYEQYF
CDR3nt: TGTGCCAGTAGTATAGGGTCAGGGATTGGCTACGAGCAGTACTTC
abundance: .
v_gene: TRBV19
j_gene: TRBJ2-7
d_gene: .

CDR3aa: CASSQDRVANEQFF
CDR3nt: TGCGCCAGCAGCCAAGACCGAGTGGCAAATGAGCAGTTCTTC
abundance: .
v_gene: TRBV4-1
j_gene: TRBJ2-1
d_gene: .

CDR3aa: CASSLVRAGDTQYF
CDR3nt: TGTGCCAGCAGCTTGGTGCGTGCGGGGGATACGCAGTATTTT
abundance: .
v_gene: TRBV7-2
j_gene: TRBJ2-3
d_gene: .

CDR3aa: CASSPPGKGLAFF
CDR3nt: TGTGCCAGCTCACCACCGGGAAAGGGGCTAGCTTTCTTT
abundance: once
v_gene: TRBV18
j_gene: TRBJ1-1
d_gene: .

CDR3aa: CASSMSASTDTQYF
CDR3nt: TGTGCCAGTAGTATGTCAGCTAGCACAGATACGCAGTATTTT
abundance: .
v_gene: TRBV19
j_gene: TRBJ2-3
d_gene: .

CDR3aa: CASTRGGSYGYTF
CDR3nt: TGTGCCTCGACCAGAGGGGGCAGCTATGGCTACACCTTC
abundance: .
v_gene: TRBV19
j_gene: TRBJ1-2
d_gene: TRBD1

CDR3aa: CSARTQYF
CDR3nt: TGCAGTGCTAGGACCCAGTACTTC
abundance: .
v_gene: TRBV20-1
j_gene: TRBJ2-5
d_gene: .

CDR3aa: CASRLGRLAGYTF
CDR3nt: TGTGCCAGCAGGCTGGGACGCCTCGCTGGCTACACCTTC
abundance: .
v_gene: TRBV28
j_gene: TRBJ1-2
d_gene: .

CDR3aa: CASSYGRTLGEQYF
CDR3nt: TGTGCCAGCAGTTACGGACGGACCCTAGGCGAGCAGTACTTC
abundance: .
v_gene: TRBV6-6
j_gene: TRBJ2-7
d_gene: .

CDR3aa: CASSLAGGLEQYF
CDR3nt: TGTGCCAGCAGCCTAGCGGGGGGACTCGAGCAGTACTTC
abundance: few
v_gene: TRBV5-4
j_gene: TRBJ2-7
d_gene: TRBD2

CDR3aa: CASSISQGHTGELFF
CDR3nt: TGTGCCAGTAGTATATCGCAGGGCCACACCGGGGAGCTGTTTTTT
abundance: .
v_gene: TRBV19
j_gene: TRBJ2-2
d_gene: .

CDR3aa: CASSLGWGETYNSPLHF
CDR3nt: TGCGCCAGCAGCTTGGGATGGGGGGAGACCTATAATTCACCCCTCCACTTT
abundance: .
v_gene: TRBV5-1
j_gene: TRBJ1-6
d_gene: .

CDR3aa: CASSLTGRSSYNEQFF
CDR3nt: TGTGCCAGCAGCTTAACCGGGAGGAGCTCCTACAATGAGCAGTTCTTC
abundance: few
v_gene: TRBV7-9
j_gene: TRBJ2-1
d_gene: TRBD2

CDR3aa: CASSPLGGHTGELFF
CDR3nt: TGTGCCAGCAGTCCCCTTGGGGGGCACACCGGGGAGCTGTTTTTT
abundance: .
v_gene: TRBV6-1
j_gene: TRBJ2-2
d_gene: .

CDR3aa: CASSPLGGTEAFF
CDR3nt: TGTGCCAGCTCACCACTAGGCGGTACTGAAGCTTTCTTT
abundance: .
v_gene: TRBV18
j_gene: TRBJ1-1
d_gene: .

CDR3aa: CASSQALRSRGYEDEQYF
CDR3nt: TGCGCCAGCAGCCAAGCTTTGCGGAGCAGAGGTTATGAGGACGAGCAGTACTTC
abundance: few
v_gene: TRBV4-1
j_gene: TRBJ2-7
d_gene: .

CDR3aa: CAISPGGGAYEQFF
CDR3nt: TGTGCCATCAGTCCGGGCGGGGGGGCCTATGAGCAGTTCTTC
abundance: .
v_gene: TRBV10-3
j_gene: TRBJ2-1
d_gene: TRBD2

CDR3aa: CASSFPRGVSTSLNYGYTF
CDR3nt: TGTGCCAGCAGCTTCCCCCGAGGAGTGTCCACGTCCCTTAACTATGGCTACACCTTC
abundance: few
v_gene: TRBV7-9
j_gene: TRBJ1-2
d_gene: .

CDR3aa: CASTSWVSYNSPLHF
CDR3nt: TGTGCCAGTACCTCATGGGTCTCCTATAATTCACCCCTCCACTTT
abundance: .
v_gene: TRBV19
j_gene: TRBJ1-6
d_gene: .

CDR3aa: CASSIQETQYF
CDR3nt: TGTGCCAGTAGTATTCAAGAGACCCAGTACTTC
abundance: .
v_gene: TRBV19
j_gene: TRBJ2-5
d_gene: .

CDR3aa: CASSLPVGNFGGDTQYF
CDR3nt: TGTGCCAGCTCACTCCCGGTGGGGAATTTCGGGGGAGATACGCAGTATTTT
abundance: few
v_gene: TRBV18
j_gene: TRBJ2-3
d_gene: .

CDR3aa: CASPNARGTQYF
CDR3nt: TGTGCCAGCCCTAACGCCCGGGGGACCCAGTACTTC
abundance: .
v_gene: TRBV28
j_gene: TRBJ2-5
d_gene: .

CDR3aa: CASSIQPTETQYF
CDR3nt: TGTGCCAGCAGCATACAGCCTACGGAGACCCAGTACTTC
abundance: .
v_gene: TRBV11-3
j_gene: TRBJ2-5
d_gene: .

CDR3aa: CAWGGQGRSGQYF
CDR3nt: TGTGCCTGGGGGGGACAGGGGCGATCCGGGCAGTACTTC
abundance: .
v_gene: TRBV30
j_gene: TRBJ2-7
d_gene: TRBD1

CDR3aa: CASCRGGFGNTIYF
CDR3nt: TGTGCCAGCTGCCGCGGGGGATTTGGAAACACCATATATTTT
abundance: .
v_gene: TRBV28
j_gene: TRBJ1-3
d_gene: .

CDR3aa: CASSYSEGRETQYF
CDR3nt: TGTGCCAGCAGTTACTCGGAAGGGCGCGAGACCCAGTACTTC
abundance: .
v_gene: TRBV6-6
j_gene: TRBJ2-5
d_gene: .

CDR3aa: CASSFFGAGGNEQFF
CDR3nt: TGTGCCAGCAGTTTCTTCGGGGCAGGGGGCAATGAGCAGTTCTTC
abundance: .
v_gene: TRBV28
j_gene: TRBJ2-1
d_gene: TRBD1

CDR3aa: CASSRTESSYNEQFF
CDR3nt: TGTGCCAGCAGCCGTACTGAAAGCTCCTACAATGAGCAGTTCTTC
abundance: .
v_gene: TRBV7-9
j_gene: TRBJ2-1
d_gene: .

CDR3aa: CASSLPGLASEQFF
CDR3nt: TGTGCCAGCAGCTTGCCGGGACTAGCGAGTGAGCAGTTCTTC
abundance: few
v_gene: TRBV5-6
j_gene: TRBJ2-1
d_gene: TRBD2

CDR3aa: CASSFGWGHTEAFF
CDR3nt: TGTGCCAGCAGCTTTGGGTGGGGGCACACTGAAGCTTTCTTT
abundance: few
v_gene: TRBV5-6
j_gene: TRBJ1-1
d_gene: .